A single sample gave rise to the 30 T cell receptor beta chains below, sequenced in a study of shared clonotypes between healthy human individuals. Generated by immunoSEQ multiplex PCR, the TCRdb table keeps only in-frame clones and is missing some. The sample lists roughly 200,000 clones, 60% to 75% occurring once. The sequenced sample was memory CD4+ T cells sorted from blood. Indicated subset: CD45RA-negative fraction. Receptors originate from a man between 25 and 39 years old in good health.

V gene TRBV15 combines with J gene TRBJ1-1, with no clear D. Per germline, CDR1 LNHNV and CDR2 YYDKDF (reference sequence). Trimming took 3 bases from V and 1 from J, leaving 12 bases between them. The CDR3 runs to 15 residues. The CDR3, as DNA: TGTGCCACCAGCAGTAGAATAACAGAGAACACTGAAGCTTTCTTT. Translation: CATSSRITENTEAFF.

The chain has TRBV27 and TRBJ2-5; 7 bases align to TRBD2. Looked up from germline, CDR1 is MNHEY and CDR2 is SMNVEV (reference sequence). Trimming took 1 base from V and 5 from J; bases not matched to a gene: 4. The CDR3 length is 14 residues. CDR3: CASSLLGGSETQYF. As DNA, the CDR3 is TGTGCCAGCAGTTTATTGGGCGGGAGTGAGACCCAGTACTTC.

CDR3 region: CASTTGQGQPQHF. Here the CDR3 DNA reads TGTGCCAGCACTACAGGGCAGGGTCAGCCCCAGCATTTT. The J gene is TRBJ1-5, the V gene TRBV2; maybe TRBD1 (6 bases). The V end was cut by 7 bases, the J end by 6 bases, with 13 bases between. Germline V CDR1 and CDR2: SNHLY, FYNNEI. CDR3 size: 13 residues.

This chain links TRBV20-1 with TRBJ2-3; D is undetermined. The V end was cut by 5 bases, the J end by 7 bases, with 7 bases between. CDR3 length equals 10 residues. Per germline, CDR1 DFQATT and CDR2 SNEGSKA (reference sequence). The CDR3 nucleotides read TGCAGTGCTGGCCCGAATACGCAGTATTTT. Protein: CSAGPNTQYF.

This clone has only one observation. The chain combines TRBV5-1 with TRBJ2-7; 7 positions agree with TRBD1. V lost 3 bases to trimming and J lost 3 bases; unmatched junction nucleotides: 6. Germline CDR1 is SGHRS and CDR2 is YFSETQ. The CDR3 consists of 14 residues. The chain's CDR3 is CASSSTGVVYEQYF. CDR3 coding DNA: TGCGCCAGCAGCTCCACAGGGGTCGTCTACGAGCAGTACTTC.

The table lists this clone with a few counts. The chain links TRBV29-1 to TRBJ2-3; the D gene could be TRBD1 or TRBD2 (5 bases each). The CDR3 runs 15 residues. Trimming removed 1 base at V and 0 bases at J, with 11 bases between. CDR1 and CDR2 (germline): SQVTM, ANQGSEA. For the CDR3, the DNA is TGCAGCGTTGAAGCCCTGGGGGTAAGCACAGATACGCAGTATTTT. Protein sequence: CSVEALGVSTDTQYF.

This clone has a single count. The chain couples TRBV28 to TRBJ2-1; 11 nucleotides agree with TRBD2. Germline CDR1 and CDR2: MDHEN and SYDVKM. The V segment lost 6 bases and the J segment 5 bases; nucleotides outside the gene matches: 6. This CDR3 is built from 15 residues. The CDR3 is CASSPNSGRDNEQFF. The CDR3 bases are TGTGCCAGCAGCCCGAATAGCGGGAGGGACAATGAGCAGTTCTTC.

V usage is TRBV7-4 and J usage is TRBJ2-1; 8 bases line up with TRBD2. Looked up from germline, CDR1 is SGHVT and CDR2 is SQSDAQ. The CDR3 runs 17 residues. V shed 1 base, J shed 2 bases, and the junction held 7 bases outside the gene matches. The chain's CDR3 is CASSLDSGGFTYNEQFF. For the CDR3, the DNA is TGTGCCAGCAGCTTAGACTCGGGAGGGTTTACCTACAATGAGCAGTTCTTC. The variable domain in full, completed from reference TRBV7-4 and TRBJ2-1, reads GAGVSQSPRYKVAKRGRDVALRCDSISGHVTLYWYRQTLGQGSEVLTYSQSDAQRDKSGRPSGRFSAERPERSVSTLKIQRTEQGDSAVYLCASSLDSGGFTYNEQFFGPGTRLTVL.

The V call is TRBV28, the J call TRBJ2-7; 7 bases map to TRBD2. The CDR3 consists of 14 residues. Germline-derived CDR1 and CDR2 are MDHEN and SYDVKM. With 3 bases clipped from V and 3 bases from J, the junction kept 5 bases outside the gene matches. CDR3: CASSFAGALYEQYF. The CDR3 DNA reads as TGTGCCAGCAGTTTTGCGGGAGCCCTCTACGAGCAGTACTTC.

This clone was seen at least ten times. The rearrangement links TRBV5-6 to TRBJ2-1; D is unresolved. Trimming took 2 bases from V and 0 from J, leaving 9 bases between them. Per the germline V gene, CDR1 is SGHDT and CDR2 is YYEEEE. CDR3 length: 15 amino acids. CDR3 sequence: CASSLPRSSYNEQFF. The CDR3 nucleotides read TGTGCCAGCAGCTTACCCAGGAGCTCCTACAATGAGCAGTTCTTC.

This chain joins TRBV11-1 and TRBJ2-7; 10 bases fit TRBD1. CDR1 SGHAT and CDR2 FQDESV come from the germline V gene (reference sequence). V lost 5 bases and J lost 4; bases outside the gene matches: 8. This CDR3 spans 15 amino acids. CDR3 loop: CASSRRDRGGYEQYF. The DNA for the CDR3 is TGTGCCAGCAGCCGCCGGGACAGGGGTGGTTACGAGCAGTACTTC.

The chain links TRBV7-2 to TRBJ1-2, with unresolved D. This CDR3 comprises 15 residues. V shed 5 bases and J shed 8 bases, with 21 bases lying between them. Germline CDR1 SGHTA, CDR2 FQGNSA. The chain's CDR3 is CASSPEGGDLGGYTF. The DNA for the CDR3 is TGTGCCAGCAGCCCGGAAGGTGGAGATTTGGGAGGCTACACCTTC. The whole variable domain, filled in from reference TRBV7-2 and TRBJ1-2, reads GAGVSQSPSNKVTEKGKDVELRCDPISGHTALYWYRQSLGQGLEFLIYFQGNSAPDKSGLPSDRFSAERTGGSVSTLTIQRTQQEDSAVYLCASSPEGGDLGGYTFGSGTRLTVV.

The CDR3 loop reads CASSLRGETQYF. CDR3 DNA: TGTGCCAGCAGCTTACGGGGTGAGACCCAGTACTTC. The V call is TRBV7-2, the J call TRBJ2-5; TRBD2 is a possible D gene (5 bases). CDR1 is SGHTA and CDR2 is FQGNSA in the germline V gene. The CDR3 contains 12 residues. V was pared by 2 bases and J by 5 bases, with 6 bases between.

This chain uses TRBV19 with TRBJ2-7; D unclear. V gave up 2 bases and J gave up 3 bases, with 14 bases separating them. There are 15 residues in the CDR3. In germline, CDR1 is LNHDA, CDR2 SQIVND (reference sequence). The CDR3 region is CASSISAVGNYEQYF. CDR3 nucleotide sequence: TGTGCCAGTAGTATATCGGCAGTGGGGAACTACGAGCAGTACTTC. Filled out from reference TRBV19 and TRBJ2-7, the complete variable domain reads DGGITQSPKYLFRKEGQNVTLSCEQNLNHDAMYWYRQDPGQGLRLIYYSQIVNDFQKGDIAEGYSVSREKKESFPLTVTSAQKNPTAFYLCASSISAVGNYEQYFGPGTRLTVT.

This rearrangement joins TRBV14 to TRBJ2-7; D remains ambiguous. Trimming pared 1 base from V and 5 bases from J, leaving 9 bases between. In germline, CDR1 is SGHDN, CDR2 FVKESK. There are 13 residues in the CDR3. DNA of the CDR3: TGTGCCAGCAGCCAAGGGATAGGAGACGAGCAGTACTTC. Translated: CASSQGIGDEQYF.

As for this clone: The same CDR3 also results from other DNA sequences found in this sample. This chain uses TRBV18 with TRBJ2-7, with 7 nucleotides matching TRBD1. V dropped 6 bases and J dropped 1; count of bases not matched to a gene: 6. The germline V gene has CDR1 KGHSH and CDR2 LQKENI. The CDR3 has 14 residues. DNA of the CDR3: TGTGCCAGCTCCCCCGGGACAGCTTCCTACGAGCAGTACTTC. It yields the protein CASSPGTASYEQYF.

The V call is TRBV29-1, the J call TRBJ2-7, with 12 bases aligning to TRBD1. Looked up from germline, CDR1 is SQVTM and CDR2 is ANQGSEA. The V and J ends lost 7 bases and 7 bases, in that order; junction bases with no gene match: 14. This CDR3 is 15 amino acids long. The CDR3 region is CSGGGPGQGAGEQYF. CDR3 nucleotides: TGCAGCGGTGGGGGCCCGGGACAGGGGGCGGGTGAGCAGTACTTC.

CDR3 amino acids: CASSPGGTRNTEAFF. The CDR3 bases are TGTGCCAGCAGCCCCGGGGGGACAAGGAACACTGAAGCTTTCTTT. The chain employs TRBV5-4 and TRBJ1-1, with TRBD1 as a possible D gene (6 bases). The CDR3 consists of 15 residues. Looked up from germline, CDR1 is SGHNT and CDR2 is YYREEE (reference sequence). Trimming cost V 4 bases and J 1 base, with 14 bases left between them.

The chain is built from TRBV5-6 and TRBJ2-3; the D is unclear. Trimming removed 3 bases at V and 4 bases at J, with 9 bases between. Germline values: CDR1 SGHDT, CDR2 YYEEEE. The CDR3 sequence is 13 residues long. The CDR3 region is CASSSTDADTQYF. Written as DNA, the CDR3 is TGTGCCAGCAGCTCGACCGACGCAGATACGCAGTATTTT.

This clone was recorded once. The chain uses TRBV6-1 and TRBJ1-1; no firm D call. Trimming took off 4 bases at V and 3 bases at J, with 9 bases between the two ends. This CDR3 comprises 13 residues. Per germline, CDR1 MNHNS and CDR2 SASEGT. CDR3 amino acids: CASSARADTEAFF. The CDR3 bases are TGTGCCAGCAGTGCCCGTGCGGACACTGAAGCTTTCTTT.

A few counts support this clone. V usage is TRBV30 and J usage is TRBJ1-3; TRBD1 is a possible D gene (6 bases). This CDR3 is 14 amino acids long. Germline lookup yields CDR1 GTSNPN and CDR2 SVGIG (reference sequence). V lost 6 bases and J lost 3, with 15 bases in between. CDR3 sequence reads: CACKTGTIGNTIYF. The CDR3 DNA follows: TGTGCCTGCAAGACCGGGACAATTGGAAACACCATATATTTT.

As concerns this clone: A much more abundant neighbour one base away suggests this may be a read error. V usage is TRBV5-4 and J usage is TRBJ2-7; D remains ambiguous. Germline V lookup: CDR1 SGHNT, CDR2 YYREEE (reference sequence). The CDR3 length is 11 residues. V shed 0 bases and J shed 3 bases, with 1 base lying between them. The CDR3 DNA reads TGTGCCAGCAGCTTGGACTACGAGCAGTACTTC. This codes for CASSLDYEQYF.

This clone was seen repeatedly, ten times or more. V and J are TRBV5-1 and TRBJ2-7; 8 bases line up with TRBD2. The germline gives CDR1 SGHRS, CDR2 YFSETQ. CDR3 length: 15 amino acids. V shed 0 bases, J shed 7 bases, and the junction held 9 bases outside the gene matches. DNA of the CDR3: TGCGCCAGCAGCTTGGATGGGACTAGTATCCAAGAGCAGTACTTC. Protein product: CASSLDGTSIQEQYF.

The chain recombines TRBV29-1 with TRBJ2-3, with 11 bases fitting TRBD2. V lost 3 bases and J lost 2; bases outside the gene matches: 10. CDR3 length equals 17 residues. Germline CDR1 reads SQVTM; CDR2 reads ANQGSEA. CDR3 protein: CSVEGVAGGLPTDTQYF. The CDR3, as DNA: TGCAGCGTTGAGGGGGTAGCGGGAGGGTTACCCACAGATACGCAGTATTTT.

This sequence joins TRBV10-3 and TRBJ2-3; 7 nucleotides agree with TRBD2. This CDR3 comprises 17 residues. Germline V gene data show CDR1 as ENHRY and CDR2 as SYGVKD. Losses at the gene ends were 3 bases for V and 1 base for J; bases not matched to a gene: 10. CDR3 DNA: TGTGCCATCAGTGATCACGTGGGGCTAGCGGGCACAGATACGCAGTATTTT. Translated: CAISDHVGLAGTDTQYF.

This chain joins TRBV5-6 and TRBJ2-7; TRBD1 matches 12 bases. V gave up 3 bases and J gave up 11 bases; unmatched junction bases: 9. The CDR3 runs 14 residues. Germline CDR1 and CDR2: SGHDT and YYEEEE. In DNA, the CDR3 is TGTGCCAGCAGCTCTCCGGGACAGGGGGCGGCGGAGTACTTC. Its translation: CASSSPGQGAAEYF.

The chain couples TRBV20-1 to TRBJ2-7; D ambiguous. Between the trimmed V and J ends, which lost 2 bases and 4 bases, there was a span of 6 bases. CDR1 DFQATT and CDR2 SNEGSKA come from the germline V gene (reference sequence). The CDR3 consists of 11 residues. This CDR3 is CSARSDYEQYF. For the CDR3, the DNA is TGCAGTGCTAGATCGGATTACGAGCAGTACTTC.

For this clone: One end of the junction varies from germline; a read error may be responsible. The chain joins TRBV25-1 to TRBJ2-5; possibly TRBD2 for D (6 bases). CDR3 size: 11 residues. The germline V gene encodes CDR1 MGHDK and CDR2 SYGVNS. CDR3 nucleotides: TGTGCCAGCAGTGGACTAGAGTCCCAGTACTTC. Amino acid sequence: CASSGLESQYF.

The chain recombines TRBV20-1 with TRBJ1-4; D remains ambiguous. This CDR3 contains 11 residues. Per germline, CDR1 DFQATT and CDR2 SNEGSKA (reference sequence). The V end lost 4 bases, the J end lost 8 bases, and 8 bases lay between the germline ends. In DNA, the CDR3 is TGCAGTGCTACGTCGGGGGAAAAACTGTTTTTT. It yields the protein CSATSGEKLFF.

The gene calls are TRBV28 and TRBJ2-1; D perhaps matches TRBD2 (7 bases). The CDR3 is made up of 18 amino acids. In germline, CDR1 is MDHEN, CDR2 SYDVKM. Deletions cut 2 bases from V and 3 bases from J, with 20 bases between. The CDR3 nucleotides are TGTGCCAGCAGTTTACCCCAGGGCAGGGGCGGGGGCTACAATGAGCAGTTCTTC. This encodes CASSLPQGRGGGYNEQFF. The full variable domain, its missing parts supplied by reference TRBV28 and TRBJ2-1, is DVKVTQSSRYLVKRTGEKVFLECVQDMDHENMFWYRQDPGLGLRLIYFSYDVKMKEKGDIPEGYSVSREKKERFSLILESASTNQTSMYLCASSLPQGRGGGYNEQFFGPGTRLTVL.